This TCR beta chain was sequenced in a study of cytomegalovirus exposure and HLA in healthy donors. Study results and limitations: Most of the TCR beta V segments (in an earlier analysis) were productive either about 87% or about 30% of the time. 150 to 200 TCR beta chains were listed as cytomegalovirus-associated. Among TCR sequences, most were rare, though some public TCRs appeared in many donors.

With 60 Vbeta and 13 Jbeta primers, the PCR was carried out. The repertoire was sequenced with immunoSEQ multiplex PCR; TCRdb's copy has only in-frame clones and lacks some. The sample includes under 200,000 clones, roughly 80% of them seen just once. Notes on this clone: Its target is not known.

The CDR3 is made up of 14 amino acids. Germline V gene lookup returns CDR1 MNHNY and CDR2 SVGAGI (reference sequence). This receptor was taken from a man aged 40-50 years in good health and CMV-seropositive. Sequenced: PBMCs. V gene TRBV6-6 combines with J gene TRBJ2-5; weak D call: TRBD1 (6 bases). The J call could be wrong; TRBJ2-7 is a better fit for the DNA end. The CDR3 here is CASSYTGNANEQYF. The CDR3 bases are TGTGCCAGCAGTTACACAGGGAATGCCAACGAGCAGTACTTC.